The 18 T cell receptor beta chains in this list originate from one sample, sequenced in a study of human T cells and chemical hapten exposure. MiXCR was run by TCRdb on the RACE reads, yielding one entry per CDR3 protein. The table records approximately 120,000 distinct CDR3 sequences, 9% to 9.5% of them present only once. As for time point: patch test 2, 6 weeks after DPC sensitization. The treatment is: therapeutic diphenylcyclopropenone sensitization with weekly scalp DPC. The sample here was whole blood, taken in connection with sensitization to the hapten diphenylcyclopropenone (DPC). The receptors stem from a woman in her thirties or forties with alopecia areata. Some clones in this sample may be carry-over from other donors' samples.

This clonotype was seen a handful of times. The chain recombines TRBV18 with TRBJ1-2; maybe TRBD1 (5 bases). The CDR3 covers 15 residues. V dropped 3 bases and J dropped 4 bases, with 15 bases sitting between them. Germline values: CDR1 KGHSH, CDR2 LQKENI. Written as DNA, the CDR3 is TGTGCCAGCTCACCTCTCGACAGTCAAGGCTATGGCTACACCTTC. Its protein is CASSPLDSQGYGYTF. Complete variable domain (other parts from reference TRBV18 and TRBJ1-2): NAGVMQNPRHLVRRRGQEARLRCSPMKGHSHVYWYRQLPEEGLKFMVYLQKENIIDESGMPKERFSAEFPKEGPSILRIQQVVRGDSAAYFCASSPLDSQGYGYTFGSGTRLTVV.

This clonotype was picked up many times. The chain carries TRBV28 and TRBJ1-5; maybe TRBD1 (6 bases). Trimming pared 3 bases from V and 7 bases from J, leaving 22 bases between. Germline V CDR1 and CDR2: MDHEN, SYDVKM. This CDR3 has 17 residues. The CDR3 DNA reads as TGTGCCAGCAGTTTGGCCTCACAACAGGGCCCTCGGCAGCCCCAGCATTTT. Protein sequence: CASSLASQQGPRQPQHF.

This clonotype was seen at least ten times. The chain combines TRBV12-3 or TRBV12-4 with TRBJ1-4; a possible D gene is TRBD1 (5 bases). The V end lost 3 bases, the J end lost 3 bases, and 14 bases lay between the germline ends. The CDR3 runs 16 residues. The CDR3 region is CASSFGGGRANEKLFF. The CDR3 nucleotides read TGTGCCAGCAGTTTCGGTGGGGGGAGGGCTAATGAAAAACTGTTTTTT.

Ten or more counts support this clonotype. The rearrangement links TRBV7-3 to TRBJ1-1, with TRBD1 matching over 8 bases. Per the germline V gene, CDR1 is SGHTA and CDR2 is FQGTGA. Trimming took 7 bases from V and 7 from J; bases not matched to a gene: 11. The CDR3 has 14 residues. In DNA, the CDR3 is TGTGCCAGCATCGACAGGGGAGGCTCTGGTGAAGCTTTCTTT. Its protein is CASIDRGGSGEAFF.

In this sample, this clonotype turned up many times. The V and J genes are TRBV12-3 or TRBV12-4 and TRBJ1-6, with TRBD1 matching 7 bases. V lost 6 bases to trimming and J lost 7 bases; unmatched junction nucleotides: 12. CDR3 length: 16 residues. CDR3 sequence reads: CASSLNRGAGNSPLHF. DNA of the CDR3: TGTGCCAGCAGCCTTAACAGGGGCGCAGGGAATTCACCCCTCCACTTT.

This clonotype was counted many times. The chain joins TRBV2 to TRBJ2-1, with D possibly TRBD2 on 6 matching bases. Germline V gene sequence: CDR1 SNHLY, CDR2 FYNNEI. Trimming took off 7 bases at V and 9 bases at J, with 19 bases between the two ends. CDR3 size: 14 residues. CDR3 sequence reads: CASISEIGRGEQFF. In nucleotides, the CDR3 is TGTGCCAGCATTAGTGAGATTGGGCGGGGTGAGCAGTTCTTC. Filled out from reference TRBV2 and TRBJ2-1, the complete variable domain reads EPEVTQTPSHQVTQMGQEVILRCVPISNHLYFYWYRQILGQKVEFLVSFYNNEISEKSEIFDDQFSVERPDGSNFTLKIRSTKLEDSAMYFCASISEIGRGEQFFGPGTRLTVL.

This clonotype was observed a few times. J is TRBJ1-1 and V is TRBV12-3 or TRBV12-4; no clear D. Trimming shortened V by 6 bases and J by 4 bases, and 9 bases separated the two germline ends. This CDR3 is 12 amino acids long. CDR3 loop: CASSPKSTEAFF. Written as DNA, the CDR3 is TGTGCCAGCAGCCCGAAGAGCACTGAAGCTTTCTTT.

The chain links TRBV10-3 to TRBJ2-7; no definite D call. CDR1 and CDR2 from the germline V gene are ENHRY and SYGVKD. Between the trimmed V and J ends, which lost 8 bases and 6 bases, there was a span of 17 bases. The CDR3 is 13 residues long. CDR3 bases: TGTGCCATCCTGGAACAGTCGGCTGGCGAGCAGTACTTC. This sequence encodes CAILEQSAGEQYF.

The chain links TRBV18 to TRBJ1-5; D gene ambiguous. The CDR3 spans 13 residues. Per germline, CDR1 KGHSH and CDR2 LQKENI. V gave up 3 bases and J gave up 1 base, with 4 bases separating them. The CDR3 reads CASSPDSNQPQHF. CDR3 bases: TGTGCCAGCTCACCTGACAGCAATCAGCCCCAGCATTTT.

The rearrangement joins TRBV18 to TRBJ2-7; the match to TRBD2 covers 11 bases. Germline V gene lookup returns CDR1 KGHSH and CDR2 LQKENI. V shed 2 bases and J 4 bases; nucleotides not matched to a gene: 4. The CDR3 length is 15 residues. The CDR3 here is CASSPYSGGEYEQYF. The DNA of the CDR3 is TGTGCCAGCTCACCATATAGCGGGGGGGAATACGAGCAGTACTTC.

J is TRBJ1-3 and V is TRBV27; D is possibly TRBD1 (5 bases). The CDR3 runs 14 residues. CDR1 and CDR2 (germline): MNHEY, SMNVEV (reference sequence). Between the trimmed V and J ends, which lost 8 bases and 2 bases, there was a span of 13 bases. The CDR3 DNA is TGTGCCAGCGGGAGGGGACCCCCTGGAAACACCATATATTTT. Protein sequence: CASGRGPPGNTIYF.

This clonotype was seen ten or more times. The chain employs TRBV10-3 and TRBJ1-2, with D unclear. There are 18 residues in the CDR3. Germline values: CDR1 ENHRY, CDR2 SYGVKD. Deletions cut 2 bases from V and 1 base from J, with 20 bases between. The CDR3 bases are TGTGCCATCAGTGAGCCTAGGCTCAGCGGCCTACATAACTATGGCTACACCTTC. Translating gives CAISEPRLSGLHNYGYTF.

The table lists this clonotype with a few counts. J is TRBJ1-1 and V is TRBV28; D call uncertain. V was trimmed by 5 bases and J by 3 bases, leaving 19 bases between them. Germline V gene data show CDR1 as MDHEN and CDR2 as SYDVKM. The length of the CDR3 is 16 residues. Written as DNA, the CDR3 is TGTGCCAGCAGTCCCGACTTTACCTGGATGGACACTGAAGCTTTCTTT. Translated: CASSPDFTWMDTEAFF. The whole variable domain, filled in from reference TRBV28 and TRBJ1-1, reads DVKVTQSSRYLVKRTGEKVFLECVQDMDHENMFWYRQDPGLGLRLIYFSYDVKMKEKGDIPEGYSVSREKKERFSLILESASTNQTSMYLCASSPDFTWMDTEAFFGQGTRLTVV.

This clonotype was observed a handful of times. The chain joins TRBV11-2 to TRBJ2-5; 7 nucleotides align to TRBD1. CDR1 is SGHAT and CDR2 is FQNNGV in the germline V gene. The V segment lost 4 bases and the J segment 4 bases; nucleotides outside the gene matches: 6. The CDR3 is made up of 14 amino acids. DNA for the CDR3: TGTGCCAGCAGCTCGACAGGGCTGCTAGAGACCCAGTACTTC. Amino acid sequence: CASSSTGLLETQYF.

This clonotype was detected a few times. V usage is TRBV5-1 and J usage is TRBJ2-5; 13 positions match TRBD2. Germline V gene lookup returns CDR1 SGHRS and CDR2 YFSETQ. V lost 3 bases to trimming and J lost 5 bases; unmatched junction nucleotides: 7. The CDR3 is 16 amino acids. CDR3 DNA: TGCGCCAGCAGCTACGGGACTAGCGGGGTCAGGGAGACCCAGTACTTC. Translated: CASSYGTSGVRETQYF.

This clonotype has ten or more counts. The V call is TRBV6-2 or TRBV6-3, the J call TRBJ2-2; D possibly matches TRBD1 or TRBD2 (5 bases each). Germline lookup yields CDR1 MNHEY and CDR2 SVGEGT. V lost 6 bases, J lost 1 base, and 12 bases lay in between. There are 15 residues in the CDR3. CDR3 residues: CASSPAGRNTGELFF. CDR3 sequence (DNA): TGTGCCAGCAGCCCGGCAGGGAGGAACACCGGGGAGCTGTTTTTT.

This clonotype was detected ten times or more. The CDR3 spells CASNDRGRNYGYTF. The CDR3 DNA is TGTGCCAGCAACGACAGGGGGCGCAACTATGGCTACACCTTC. The chain has TRBV12-3 or TRBV12-4 and TRBJ1-2, with TRBD1 identical over 10 bases. V lost 7 bases and J lost 2; bases outside the gene matches: 4. The CDR3 loop spans 14 amino acids.

This clonotype appeared a few times. The chain joins TRBV13 to TRBJ2-2; D may be TRBD2 (6 bases). V was trimmed by 2 bases and J by 5 bases, leaving 15 bases between them. Germline CDR1 is PRHDT and CDR2 is FYEKMQ (reference sequence). CDR3 length equals 16 residues. The DNA of the CDR3 is TGTGCCAGCAGCTTATCATTCGGGGGTAGGACCGGGGAGCTGTTTTTT. It is translated as CASSLSFGGRTGELFF.